Listed here are 8 T cell receptor beta chains from one sample, sequenced in a study of blood T cell repertoires in COVID-19. Sequencing used immunoSEQ multiplex PCR; TCRdb keeps in-frame clones, though not all of them. The repertoire holds under 250,000 clones, with 65% to 85% as singletons. Sequenced sample: peripheral blood. These receptors were taken from a man between 40 and 49 years old with active or convalescent COVID-19.

V and J are TRBV9 and TRBJ2-6, with D tentatively TRBD2 (5 bases). V was trimmed by 0 bases and J by 2 bases, leaving 9 bases between them. The CDR3 is 16 residues long. In germline, CDR1 is SGDLS, CDR2 YYNGEE. For the CDR3, the DNA is TGTGCCAGCAGCGTAGTGCCGGGGACTGGGGCCAACGTCCTGACTTTC. Amino acid sequence: CASSVVPGTGANVLTF.

V usage is TRBV4-1 and J usage is TRBJ2-3; TRBD2 matches at 9 bases. The V gene's germline CDR1 is MGHRA and CDR2 YSYEKL. After removal of 4 bases from V and 2 bases from J, the junction contained 7 bases not matched to a gene. This CDR3 region has 16 residues. The CDR3 coding sequence is TGCGCCAGCAGCCCCCGTGTAGCGGGGGACACAGATACGCAGTATTTT. It codes for CASSPRVAGDTDTQYF.

The chain combines TRBV6-6 with TRBJ2-7; tentatively, D is TRBD1 (5 bases). The CDR3 runs to 14 residues. The V gene lost 2 bases and the J gene lost 0 bases, with 8 bases spanning the gap. Germline values: CDR1 MNHNY, CDR2 SVGAGI (reference sequence). CDR3 residues: CASSYQQASYEQYF. CDR3 nucleotides: TGTGCCAGCAGTTACCAACAGGCCTCCTACGAGCAGTACTTC.

This clone appeared once. V is TRBV19 and J is TRBJ2-3; D might be TRBD2 (6 bases). The CDR3 runs 15 residues. Germline-derived CDR1 and CDR2 are LNHDA and SQIVND (reference sequence). The V gene lost 5 bases and the J gene lost 0 bases, with 12 bases spanning the gap. CDR3 in amino acids: CASSRLGLSTDTQYF. The CDR3 DNA follows: TGTGCCAGTAGTCGACTAGGTCTCAGCACAGATACGCAGTATTTT.

The V gene is TRBV20-1, the J gene TRBJ2-1, with a tentative D call TRBD1 (5 bases). Germline-derived CDR1 and CDR2 are DFQATT and SNEGSKA (reference sequence). V dropped 6 bases and J dropped 9 bases, with 12 bases sitting between them. The CDR3 totals 11 residues. Written as DNA, the CDR3 is TGCAGTGCCACTCAGGGATTTGAGCAGTTCTTC. The encoded protein is CSATQGFEQFF.

V gene TRBV11-2 combines with J gene TRBJ2-1; 9 nucleotides line up with TRBD1. This CDR3 contains 16 residues. CDR1 and CDR2 from the germline V gene are SGHAT and FQNNGV. Germline trimming cut 2 bases from V and 2 bases from J; bases unmatched to any gene: 4. CDR3 loop: CASSLNRDRAYNEQFF. The CDR3 region has the DNA TGTGCCAGCAGCTTAAACCGGGACAGGGCCTACAATGAGCAGTTCTTC.

The chain employs TRBV11-2 and TRBJ1-6; D not resolved. The CDR3 is 14 amino acids. V was cut by 0 bases and J by 7 bases, with 7 bases left in between. CDR1 SGHAT and CDR2 FQNNGV come from the germline V gene. The CDR3 here is CASSLEETNSPLHF. The CDR3 nucleotides are TGTGCCAGCAGCTTAGAGGAGACGAATTCACCCCTCCACTTT.

The table lists this clone with a count of one. V and J are TRBV6-5 and TRBJ2-1, with 14 bases lining up with TRBD2. The CDR3 contains 15 residues. CDR1 is MNHEY and CDR2 is SVGAGI in the germline V gene. Unmatched junction bases numbered 1, after V lost 2 bases and J lost 7 bases. The CDR3, as DNA: TGTGCCAGCAGTTACAGACTAGCGGGAGGGAATGAGCAGTTCTTC. It translates to CASSYRLAGGNEQFF.